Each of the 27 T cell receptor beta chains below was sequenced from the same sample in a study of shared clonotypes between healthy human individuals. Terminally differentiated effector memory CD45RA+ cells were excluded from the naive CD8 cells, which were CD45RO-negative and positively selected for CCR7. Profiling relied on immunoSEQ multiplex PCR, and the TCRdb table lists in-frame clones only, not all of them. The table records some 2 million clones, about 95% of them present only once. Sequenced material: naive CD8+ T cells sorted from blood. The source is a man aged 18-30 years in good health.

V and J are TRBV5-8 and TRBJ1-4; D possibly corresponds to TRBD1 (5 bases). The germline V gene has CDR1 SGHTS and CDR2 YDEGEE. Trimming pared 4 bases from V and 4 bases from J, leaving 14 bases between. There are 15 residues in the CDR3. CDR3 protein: CASSGGYGNNEKLFF. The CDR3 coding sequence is TGTGCCAGCAGCGGGGGATATGGGAATAATGAAAAACTGTTTTTT.

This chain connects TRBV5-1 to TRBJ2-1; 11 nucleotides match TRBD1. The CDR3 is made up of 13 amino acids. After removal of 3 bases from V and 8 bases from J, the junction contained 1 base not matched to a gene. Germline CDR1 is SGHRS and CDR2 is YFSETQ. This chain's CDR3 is CASSSGQGDEQFF. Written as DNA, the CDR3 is TGCGCCAGCAGCTCGGGACAGGGGGATGAGCAGTTCTTC. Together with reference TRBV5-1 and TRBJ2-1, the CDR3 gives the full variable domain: KAGVTQTPRYLIKTRGQQVTLSCSPISGHRSVSWYQQTPGQGLQFLFEYFSETQRNKGNFPGRFSGRQFSNSRSEMNVSTLELGDSALYLCASSSGQGDEQFFGPGTRLTVL.

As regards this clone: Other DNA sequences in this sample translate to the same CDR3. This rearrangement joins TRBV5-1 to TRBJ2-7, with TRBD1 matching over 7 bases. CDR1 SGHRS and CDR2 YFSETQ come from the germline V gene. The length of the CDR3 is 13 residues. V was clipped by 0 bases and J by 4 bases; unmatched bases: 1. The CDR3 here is CASSLATGYEQYF. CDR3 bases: TGCGCCAGCAGCTTGGCGACAGGGTACGAGCAGTACTTC.

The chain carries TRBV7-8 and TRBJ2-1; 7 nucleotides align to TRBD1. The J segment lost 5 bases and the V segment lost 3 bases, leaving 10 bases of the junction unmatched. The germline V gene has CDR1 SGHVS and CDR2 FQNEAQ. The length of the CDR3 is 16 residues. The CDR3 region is CASSFHRDSLDNEQFF. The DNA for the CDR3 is TGTGCCAGCAGCTTCCACCGGGACAGCTTGGACAATGAGCAGTTCTTC.

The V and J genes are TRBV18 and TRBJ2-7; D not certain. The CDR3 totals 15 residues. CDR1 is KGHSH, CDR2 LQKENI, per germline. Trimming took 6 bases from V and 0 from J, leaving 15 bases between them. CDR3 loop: CASSPDPTPSYEQYF. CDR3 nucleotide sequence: TGTGCCAGCTCCCCGGATCCGACACCCTCCTACGAGCAGTACTTC. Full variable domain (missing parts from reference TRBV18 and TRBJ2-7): NAGVMQNPRHLVRRRGQEARLRCSPMKGHSHVYWYRQLPEEGLKFMVYLQKENIIDESGMPKERFSAEFPKEGPSILRIQQVVRGDSAAYFCASSPDPTPSYEQYFGPGTRLTVT.

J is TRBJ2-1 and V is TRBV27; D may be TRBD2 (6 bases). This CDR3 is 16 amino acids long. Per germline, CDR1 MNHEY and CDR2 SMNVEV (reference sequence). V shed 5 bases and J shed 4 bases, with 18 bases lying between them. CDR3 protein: CASSPAMGEVYNEQFF. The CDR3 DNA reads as TGTGCCAGCAGTCCCGCGATGGGGGAGGTGTACAATGAGCAGTTCTTC.

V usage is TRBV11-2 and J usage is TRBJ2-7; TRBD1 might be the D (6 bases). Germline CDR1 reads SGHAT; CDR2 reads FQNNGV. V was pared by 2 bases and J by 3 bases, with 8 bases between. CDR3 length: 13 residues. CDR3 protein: CASSLNRDYEQYF. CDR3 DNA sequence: TGTGCCAGCAGCTTAAACAGGGACTACGAGCAGTACTTC.

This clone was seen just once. This CDR3 is CASSYQNTDTQYF. In DNA form, the CDR3 reads TGTGCCAGCAGTTACCAGAACACAGATACGCAGTATTTT. V and J are TRBV6-6 and TRBJ2-3, with D unclear. The V and J ends lost 2 bases and 2 bases respectively, with 5 bases between them. The CDR3 is 13 residues long. Germline V lookup: CDR1 MNHNY, CDR2 SVGAGI (reference sequence).

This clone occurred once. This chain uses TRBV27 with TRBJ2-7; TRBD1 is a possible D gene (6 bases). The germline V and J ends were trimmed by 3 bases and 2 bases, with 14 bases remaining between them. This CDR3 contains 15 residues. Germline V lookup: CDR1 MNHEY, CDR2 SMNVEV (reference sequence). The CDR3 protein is CASSFGQSLAYEQYF. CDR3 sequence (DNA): TGTGCCAGCAGTTTCGGACAGTCCCTTGCCTACGAGCAGTACTTC.

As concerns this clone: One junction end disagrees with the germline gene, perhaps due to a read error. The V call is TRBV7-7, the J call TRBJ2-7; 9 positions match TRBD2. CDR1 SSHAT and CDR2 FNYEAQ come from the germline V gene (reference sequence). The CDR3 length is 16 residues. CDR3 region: CASSSSLLAGMYEQYF. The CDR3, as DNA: TGTGCTAGCAGCTCCTCGCTTCTAGCGGGGATGTACGAGCAGTACTTC.

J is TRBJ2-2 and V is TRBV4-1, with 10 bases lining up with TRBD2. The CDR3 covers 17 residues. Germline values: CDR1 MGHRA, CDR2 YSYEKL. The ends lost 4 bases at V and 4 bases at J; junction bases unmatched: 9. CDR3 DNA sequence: TGCGCCAGCAGCCCAGCCCCTAGCGGGAGTGTCACCGGGGAGCTGTTTTTT. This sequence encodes CASSPAPSGSVTGELFF.

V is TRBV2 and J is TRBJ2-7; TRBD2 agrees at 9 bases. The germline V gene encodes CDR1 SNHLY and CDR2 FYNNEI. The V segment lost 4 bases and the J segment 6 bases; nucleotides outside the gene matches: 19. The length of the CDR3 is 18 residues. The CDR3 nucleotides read TGTGCCAGCAGTGGATATACTTCTAGCGGGGAGGGGTTCGGCGAGCAGTACTTC. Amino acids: CASSGYTSSGEGFGEQYF.

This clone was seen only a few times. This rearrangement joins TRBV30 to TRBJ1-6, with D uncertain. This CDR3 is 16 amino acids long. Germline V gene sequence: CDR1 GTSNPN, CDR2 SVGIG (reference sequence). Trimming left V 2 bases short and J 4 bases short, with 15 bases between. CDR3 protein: CAWSIGAPRYNSPLHF. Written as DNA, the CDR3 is TGTGCCTGGAGTATTGGAGCGCCAAGGTATAATTCACCCCTCCACTTT.

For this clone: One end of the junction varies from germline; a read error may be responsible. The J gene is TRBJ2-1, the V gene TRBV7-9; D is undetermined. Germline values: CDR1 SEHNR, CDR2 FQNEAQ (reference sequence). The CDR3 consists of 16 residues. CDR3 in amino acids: CASSWTVADGYDEQFF. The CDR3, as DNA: TGTGCCAGCAGCTGGACCGTTGCGGATGGCTACGATGAGCAGTTCTTC. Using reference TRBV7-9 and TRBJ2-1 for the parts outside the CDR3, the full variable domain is DTGVSQNPRHKITKRGQNVTFRCDPISEHNRLYWYRQTLGQGPEFLTYFQNEAQLEKSRLLSDRFSAERPKGSFSTLEIQRTEQGDSAMYLCASSWTVADGYDEQFFGPGTRLTVL.

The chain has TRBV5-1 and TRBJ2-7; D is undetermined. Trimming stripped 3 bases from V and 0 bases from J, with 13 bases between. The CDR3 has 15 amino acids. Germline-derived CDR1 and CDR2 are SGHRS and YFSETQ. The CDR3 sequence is CASSWDLHPSYEQYF. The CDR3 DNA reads TGCGCCAGCAGCTGGGATCTGCACCCCTCCTACGAGCAGTACTTC.

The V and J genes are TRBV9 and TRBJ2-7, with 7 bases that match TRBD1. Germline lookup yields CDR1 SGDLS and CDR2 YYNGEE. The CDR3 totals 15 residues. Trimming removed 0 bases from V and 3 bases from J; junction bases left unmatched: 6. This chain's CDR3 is CASSVGMTGIYEQYF. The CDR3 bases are TGTGCCAGCAGCGTAGGAATGACAGGGATCTACGAGCAGTACTTC. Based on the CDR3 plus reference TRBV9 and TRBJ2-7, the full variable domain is DSGVTQTPKHLITATGQRVTLRCSPRSGDLSVYWYQQSLDQGLQFLIQYYNGEERAKGNILERFSAQQFPDLHSELNLSSLELGDSALYFCASSVGMTGIYEQYFGPGTRLTVT.

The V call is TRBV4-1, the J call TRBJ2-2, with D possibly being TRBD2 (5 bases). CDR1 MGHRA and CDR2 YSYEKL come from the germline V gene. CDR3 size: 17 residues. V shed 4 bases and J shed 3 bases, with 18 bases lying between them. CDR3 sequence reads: CASSPYPGDTHTGELFF. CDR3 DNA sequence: TGCGCCAGCAGCCCTTATCCCGGGGATACGCACACCGGGGAGCTGTTTTTT.

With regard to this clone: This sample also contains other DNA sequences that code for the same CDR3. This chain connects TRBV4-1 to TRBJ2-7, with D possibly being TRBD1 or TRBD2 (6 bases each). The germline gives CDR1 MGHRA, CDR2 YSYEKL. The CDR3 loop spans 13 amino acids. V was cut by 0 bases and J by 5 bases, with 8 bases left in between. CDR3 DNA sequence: TGCGCCAGCAGCCAAGAAAGGGGGGACGAGCAGTACTTC. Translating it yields CASSQERGDEQYF.

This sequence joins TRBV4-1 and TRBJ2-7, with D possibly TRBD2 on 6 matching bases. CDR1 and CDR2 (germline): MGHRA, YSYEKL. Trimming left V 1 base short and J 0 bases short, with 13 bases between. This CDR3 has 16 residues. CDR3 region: CASSQVVDYGSYEQYF. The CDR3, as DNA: TGCGCCAGCAGCCAAGTCGTGGACTATGGCTCCTACGAGCAGTACTTC.

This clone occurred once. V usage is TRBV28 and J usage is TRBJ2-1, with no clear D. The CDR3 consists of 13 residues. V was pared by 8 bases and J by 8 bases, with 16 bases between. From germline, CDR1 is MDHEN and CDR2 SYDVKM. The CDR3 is CASWTTYGDEQFF. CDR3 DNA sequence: TGTGCCAGCTGGACCACCTACGGCGATGAGCAGTTCTTC.

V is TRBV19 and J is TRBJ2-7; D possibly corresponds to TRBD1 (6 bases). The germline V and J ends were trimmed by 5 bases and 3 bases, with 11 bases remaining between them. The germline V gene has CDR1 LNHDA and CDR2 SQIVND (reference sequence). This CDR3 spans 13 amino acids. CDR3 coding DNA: TGTGCCAGTAGTGGGGACAAATTCTACGAGCAGTACTTC. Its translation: CASSGDKFYEQYF. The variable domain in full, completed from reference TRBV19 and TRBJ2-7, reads DGGITQSPKYLFRKEGQNVTLSCEQNLNHDAMYWYRQDPGQGLRLIYYSQIVNDFQKGDIAEGYSVSREKKESFPLTVTSAQKNPTAFYLCASSGDKFYEQYFGPGTRLTVT.

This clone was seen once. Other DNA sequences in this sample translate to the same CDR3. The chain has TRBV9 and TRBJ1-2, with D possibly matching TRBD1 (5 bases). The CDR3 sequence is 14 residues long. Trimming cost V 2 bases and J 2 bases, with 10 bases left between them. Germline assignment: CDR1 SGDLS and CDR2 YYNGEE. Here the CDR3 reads CASSVGTVNYGYTF. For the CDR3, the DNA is TGTGCCAGCAGCGTGGGGACCGTGAACTATGGCTACACCTTC.

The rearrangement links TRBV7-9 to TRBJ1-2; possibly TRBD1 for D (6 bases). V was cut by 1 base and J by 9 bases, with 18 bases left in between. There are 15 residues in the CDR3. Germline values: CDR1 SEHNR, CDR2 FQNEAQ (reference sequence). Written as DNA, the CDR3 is TGTGCCAGCAGCTTAGTATCCGGACAGCGCGAAAGCTACACCTTC. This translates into CASSLVSGQRESYTF.

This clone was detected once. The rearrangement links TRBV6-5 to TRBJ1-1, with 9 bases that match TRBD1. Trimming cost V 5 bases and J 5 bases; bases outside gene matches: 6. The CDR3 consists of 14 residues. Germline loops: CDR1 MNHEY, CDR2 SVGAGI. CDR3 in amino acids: CASSPTGGRTEAFF. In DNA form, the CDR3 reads TGTGCCAGCAGTCCGACAGGGGGAAGGACTGAAGCTTTCTTT.

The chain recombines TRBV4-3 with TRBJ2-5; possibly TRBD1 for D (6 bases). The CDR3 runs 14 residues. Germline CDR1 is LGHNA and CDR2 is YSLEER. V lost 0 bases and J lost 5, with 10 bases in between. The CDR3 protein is CASSQDRGMETQYF. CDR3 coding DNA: TGCGCCAGCAGCCAAGACAGGGGAATGGAGACCCAGTACTTC.

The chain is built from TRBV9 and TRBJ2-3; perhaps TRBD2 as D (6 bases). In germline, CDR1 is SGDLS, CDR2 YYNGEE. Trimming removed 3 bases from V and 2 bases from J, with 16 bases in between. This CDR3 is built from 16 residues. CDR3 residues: CASSDRDSYYTDTQYF. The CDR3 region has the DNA TGTGCCAGCAGCGACCGGGACTCGTATTACACAGATACGCAGTATTTT.

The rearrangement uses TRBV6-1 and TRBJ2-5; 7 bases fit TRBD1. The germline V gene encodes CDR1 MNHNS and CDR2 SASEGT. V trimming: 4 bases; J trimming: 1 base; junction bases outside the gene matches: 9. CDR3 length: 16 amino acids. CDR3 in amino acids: CASSVGTVPSQETQYF. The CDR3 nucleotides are TGTGCCAGCAGTGTGGGGACAGTCCCTTCCCAAGAGACCCAGTACTTC.